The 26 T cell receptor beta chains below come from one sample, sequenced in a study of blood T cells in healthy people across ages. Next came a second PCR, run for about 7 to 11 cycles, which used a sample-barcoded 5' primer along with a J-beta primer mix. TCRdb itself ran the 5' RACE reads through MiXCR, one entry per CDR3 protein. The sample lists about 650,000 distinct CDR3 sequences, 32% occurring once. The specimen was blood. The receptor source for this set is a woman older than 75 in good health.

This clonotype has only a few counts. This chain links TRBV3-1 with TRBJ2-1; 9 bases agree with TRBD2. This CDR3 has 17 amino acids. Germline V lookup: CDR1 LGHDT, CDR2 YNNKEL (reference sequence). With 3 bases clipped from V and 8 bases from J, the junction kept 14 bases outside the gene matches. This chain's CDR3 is CASSHQSPGRTSDEQFF. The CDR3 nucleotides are TGTGCCAGCAGCCATCAGTCCCCCGGTCGGACTAGCGATGAGCAGTTCTTC.

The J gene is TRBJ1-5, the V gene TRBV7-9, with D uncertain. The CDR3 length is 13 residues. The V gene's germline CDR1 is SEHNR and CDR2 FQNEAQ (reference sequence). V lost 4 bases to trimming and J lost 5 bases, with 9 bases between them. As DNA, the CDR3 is TGTGCCAGCAGCTCCTATGGTGATCAGCCCCAGCATTTT. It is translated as CASSSYGDQPQHF.

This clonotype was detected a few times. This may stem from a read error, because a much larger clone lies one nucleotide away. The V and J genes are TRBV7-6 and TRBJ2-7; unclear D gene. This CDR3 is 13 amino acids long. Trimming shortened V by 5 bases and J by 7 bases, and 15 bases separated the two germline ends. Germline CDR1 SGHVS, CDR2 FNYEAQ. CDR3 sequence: CASSPPGWDEQYF. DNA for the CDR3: TGTGCCAGCAGCCCCCCCGGGTGGGATGAGCAGTACTTC.

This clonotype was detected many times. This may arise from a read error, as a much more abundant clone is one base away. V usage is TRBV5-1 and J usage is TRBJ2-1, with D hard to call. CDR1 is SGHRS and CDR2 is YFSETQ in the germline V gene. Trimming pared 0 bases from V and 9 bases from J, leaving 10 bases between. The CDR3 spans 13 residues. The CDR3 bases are TGCGCCAGCAGCTTGGAACCCAGGCGTGAGCAGTTCTTC. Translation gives CASSLEPRREQFF.

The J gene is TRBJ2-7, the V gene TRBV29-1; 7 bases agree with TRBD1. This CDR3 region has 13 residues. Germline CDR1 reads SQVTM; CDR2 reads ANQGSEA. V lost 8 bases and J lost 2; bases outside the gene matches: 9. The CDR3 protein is CSMSGTATYEQYF. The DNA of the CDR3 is TGCAGCATGTCCGGGACAGCCACCTACGAGCAGTACTTC.

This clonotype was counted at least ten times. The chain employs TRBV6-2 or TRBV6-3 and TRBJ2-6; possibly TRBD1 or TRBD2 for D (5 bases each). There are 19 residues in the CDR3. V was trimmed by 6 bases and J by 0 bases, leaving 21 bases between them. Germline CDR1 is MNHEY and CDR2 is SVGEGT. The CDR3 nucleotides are TGTGCCAGCAGCCGCTCGGGACGGGAAAGCTCCTCTGGGGCCAACGTCCTGACTTTC. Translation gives CASSRSGRESSSGANVLTF.

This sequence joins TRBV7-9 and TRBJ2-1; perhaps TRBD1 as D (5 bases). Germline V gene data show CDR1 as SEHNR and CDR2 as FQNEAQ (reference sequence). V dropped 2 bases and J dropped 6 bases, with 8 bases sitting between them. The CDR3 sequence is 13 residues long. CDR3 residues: CASSLKGANEQFF. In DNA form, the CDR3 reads TGTGCCAGCAGCTTAAAAGGGGCCAATGAGCAGTTCTTC.

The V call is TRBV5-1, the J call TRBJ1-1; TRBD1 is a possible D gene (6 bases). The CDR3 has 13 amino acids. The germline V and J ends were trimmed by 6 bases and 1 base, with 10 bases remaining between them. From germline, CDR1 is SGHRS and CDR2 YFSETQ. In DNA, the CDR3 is TGCGCCAGCACCCCACAGGGGAACACTGAAGCTTTCTTT. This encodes CASTPQGNTEAFF. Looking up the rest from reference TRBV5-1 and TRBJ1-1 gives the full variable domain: KAGVTQTPRYLIKTRGQQVTLSCSPISGHRSVSWYQQTPGQGLQFLFEYFSETQRNKGNFPGRFSGRQFSNSRSEMNVSTLELGDSALYLCASTPQGNTEAFFGQGTRLTVV.

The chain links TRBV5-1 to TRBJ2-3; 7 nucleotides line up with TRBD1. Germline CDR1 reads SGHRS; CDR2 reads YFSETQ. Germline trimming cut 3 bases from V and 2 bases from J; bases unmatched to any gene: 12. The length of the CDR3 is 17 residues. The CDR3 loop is CASSSRPTGFNTDTQYF. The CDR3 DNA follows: TGCGCCAGCAGCTCCAGACCGACAGGGTTTAACACAGATACGCAGTATTTT. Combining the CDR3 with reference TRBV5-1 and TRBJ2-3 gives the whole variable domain KAGVTQTPRYLIKTRGQQVTLSCSPISGHRSVSWYQQTPGQGLQFLFEYFSETQRNKGNFPGRFSGRQFSNSRSEMNVSTLELGDSALYLCASSSRPTGFNTDTQYFGPGTRLTVL.

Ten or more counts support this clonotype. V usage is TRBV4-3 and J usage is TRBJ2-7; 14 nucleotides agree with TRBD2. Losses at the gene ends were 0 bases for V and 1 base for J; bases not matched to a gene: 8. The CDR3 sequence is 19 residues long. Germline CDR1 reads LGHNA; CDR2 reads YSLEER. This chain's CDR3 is CASSQDSTSGGGGSYEQYF. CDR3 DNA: TGCGCCAGCAGCCAAGATTCGACTAGCGGGGGGGGAGGGTCCTACGAGCAGTACTTC.

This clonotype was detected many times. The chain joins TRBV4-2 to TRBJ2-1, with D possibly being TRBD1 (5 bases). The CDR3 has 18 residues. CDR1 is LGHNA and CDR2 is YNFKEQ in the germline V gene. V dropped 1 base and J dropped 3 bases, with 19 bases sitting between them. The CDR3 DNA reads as TGTGCCAGCAGCCAAGGGGCGACGTTTCAGGGAAACTACAATGAGCAGTTCTTC. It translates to CASSQGATFQGNYNEQFF.

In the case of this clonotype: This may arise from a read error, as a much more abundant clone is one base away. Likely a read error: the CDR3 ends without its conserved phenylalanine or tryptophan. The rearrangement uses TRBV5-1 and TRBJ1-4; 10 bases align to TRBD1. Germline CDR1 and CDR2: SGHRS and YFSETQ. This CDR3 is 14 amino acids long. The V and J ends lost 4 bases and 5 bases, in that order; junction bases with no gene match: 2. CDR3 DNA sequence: TGCGCCAGCAGCGCGGGACAGGGGAATGAAAAACTGTTTGTT. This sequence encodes CASSAGQGNEKLFV.

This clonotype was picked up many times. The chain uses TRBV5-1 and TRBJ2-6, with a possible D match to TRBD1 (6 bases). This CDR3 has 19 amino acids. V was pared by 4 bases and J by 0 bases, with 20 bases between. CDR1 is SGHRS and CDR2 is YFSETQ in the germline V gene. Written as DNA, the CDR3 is TGCGCCAGCAGCGACCCTAGACAGGCGAAAACCTCTGGGGCCAACGTCCTGACTTTC. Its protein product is CASSDPRQAKTSGANVLTF.

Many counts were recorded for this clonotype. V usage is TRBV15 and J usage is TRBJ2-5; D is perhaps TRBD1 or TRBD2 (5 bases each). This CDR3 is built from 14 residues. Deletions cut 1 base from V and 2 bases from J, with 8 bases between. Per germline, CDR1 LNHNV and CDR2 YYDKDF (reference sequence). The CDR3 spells CATSRGGPQETQYF. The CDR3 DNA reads TGTGCCACCAGCAGAGGGGGACCGCAAGAGACCCAGTACTTC.

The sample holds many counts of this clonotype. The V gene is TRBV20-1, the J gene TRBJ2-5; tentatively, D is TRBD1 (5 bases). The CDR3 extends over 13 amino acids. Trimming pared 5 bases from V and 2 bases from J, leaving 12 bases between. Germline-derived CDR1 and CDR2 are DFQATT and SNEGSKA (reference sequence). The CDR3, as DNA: TGCAGTGCTGGGGCTCAAGCGCAAGAGACCCAGTACTTC. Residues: CSAGAQAQETQYF.

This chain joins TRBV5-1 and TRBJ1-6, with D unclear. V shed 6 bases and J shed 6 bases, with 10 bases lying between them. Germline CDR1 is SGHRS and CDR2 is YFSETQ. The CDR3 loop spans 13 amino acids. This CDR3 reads CASTAGGNSPLHF. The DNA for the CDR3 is TGCGCCAGCACGGCAGGAGGTAATTCACCCCTCCACTTT.

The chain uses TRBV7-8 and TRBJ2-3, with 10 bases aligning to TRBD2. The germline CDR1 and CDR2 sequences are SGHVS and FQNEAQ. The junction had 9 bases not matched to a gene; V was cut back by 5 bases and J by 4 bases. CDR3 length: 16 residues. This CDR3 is CASSPVVAGGPDTQYF. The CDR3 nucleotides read TGTGCCAGCAGCCCCGTAGTAGCGGGAGGTCCAGATACGCAGTATTTT.

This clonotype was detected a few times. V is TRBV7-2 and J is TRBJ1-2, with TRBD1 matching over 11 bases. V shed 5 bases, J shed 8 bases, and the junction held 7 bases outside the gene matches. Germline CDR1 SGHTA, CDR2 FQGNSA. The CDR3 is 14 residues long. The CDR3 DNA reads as TGTGCCAGCAGCCCGGGACAGGGGGTAGGAGGCTACACCTTC. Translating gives CASSPGQGVGGYTF.

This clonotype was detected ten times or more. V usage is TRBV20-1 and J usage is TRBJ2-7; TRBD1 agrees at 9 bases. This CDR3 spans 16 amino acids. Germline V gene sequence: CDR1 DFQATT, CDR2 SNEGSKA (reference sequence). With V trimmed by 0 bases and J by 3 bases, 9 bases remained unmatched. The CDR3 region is CSARDLSSGQGYEQYF. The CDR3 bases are TGCAGTGCTAGAGATCTTTCCTCGGGACAGGGCTACGAGCAGTACTTC.

The CDR3 nucleotides read TGCAGCCCTGGTAGAGGGGGTGAAGCTTTCTTT. It specifies CSPGRGGEAFF. The chain joins TRBV29-1 to TRBJ1-1; maybe TRBD1 (6 bases). Germline CDR1 reads SQVTM; CDR2 reads ANQGSEA. The CDR3 is 11 amino acids. V was cut by 8 bases and J by 7 bases, with 14 bases left in between.

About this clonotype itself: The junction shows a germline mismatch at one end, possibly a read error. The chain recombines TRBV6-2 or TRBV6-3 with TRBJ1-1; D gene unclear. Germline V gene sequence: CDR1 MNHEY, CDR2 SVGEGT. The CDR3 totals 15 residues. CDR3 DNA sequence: TGTGCCAACAGTTCCCGGACTGGAATGAACACTGAAGCTTTCTTT. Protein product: CANSSRTGMNTEAFF.

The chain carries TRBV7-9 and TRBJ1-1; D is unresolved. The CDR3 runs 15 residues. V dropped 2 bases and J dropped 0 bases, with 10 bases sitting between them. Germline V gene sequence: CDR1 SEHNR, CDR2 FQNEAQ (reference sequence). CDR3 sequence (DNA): TGTGCCAGCAGCTTAATCCCGGCCCTGAACACTGAAGCTTTCTTT. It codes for CASSLIPALNTEAFF.

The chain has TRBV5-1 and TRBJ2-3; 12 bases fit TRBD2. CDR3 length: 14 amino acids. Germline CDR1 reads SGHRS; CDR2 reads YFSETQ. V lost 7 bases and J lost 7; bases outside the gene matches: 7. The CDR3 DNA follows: TGCGCCAGCCGGACTAGCGGGGACGGGAATACGCAGTATTTT. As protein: CASRTSGDGNTQYF.

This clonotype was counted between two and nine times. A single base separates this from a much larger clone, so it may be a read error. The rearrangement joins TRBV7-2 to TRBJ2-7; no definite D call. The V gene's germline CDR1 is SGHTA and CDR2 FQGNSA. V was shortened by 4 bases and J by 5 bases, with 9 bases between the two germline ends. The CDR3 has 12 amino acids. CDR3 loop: CASSSSRNEQYF. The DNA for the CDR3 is TGTGCCAGCAGCTCCTCCCGAAACGAGCAGTACTTC.

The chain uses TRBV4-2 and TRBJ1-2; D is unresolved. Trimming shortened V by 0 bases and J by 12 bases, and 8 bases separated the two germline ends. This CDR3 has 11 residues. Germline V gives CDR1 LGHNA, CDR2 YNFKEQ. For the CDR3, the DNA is TGTGCCAGCAGCCAAGAGAGGGAGCACACCTTC. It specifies CASSQEREHTF.

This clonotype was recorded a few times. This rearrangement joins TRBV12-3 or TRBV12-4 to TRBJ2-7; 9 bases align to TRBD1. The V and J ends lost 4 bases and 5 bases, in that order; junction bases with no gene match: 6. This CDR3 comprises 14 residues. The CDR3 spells CASSYRDRVDEQYF. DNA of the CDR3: TGTGCCAGCAGTTACCGGGACAGGGTGGACGAGCAGTACTTC.